This T cell receptor beta chain was sequenced during a study of T-cell reconstitution after alpha-beta-depleted transplantation in children. Per the germline V gene, CDR1 is SGDLS and CDR2 is YYNGEE. The CDR3 runs 15 residues. Trimming at V came to 7 bases and at J to 0 bases, leaving 5 bases not matched to a gene. As it was prepared, the TCRbeta library received unique molecular identifiers. TCRdb itself ran the PCR reads through MiXCR, one entry per CDR3 protein. The data contain some 500,000 distinct CDR3 sequences, about 17% of them singletons. This sequence joins TRBV9 and TRBJ2-1; TRBD2 aligns across 9 bases. Sequences were derived from PBMCs from the stem cell graft donor, sampled from the stem cell graft. This clonotype was obtained from a human donor who donated a stem cell graft to a child with acute lymphoblastic leukemia. The CDR3 sequence is CASGNSGSSYNEQFF. Here the CDR3 DNA reads TGTGCCAGCGGGAATAGCGGGAGCTCCTACAATGAGCAGTTCTTC. Using reference TRBV9 and TRBJ2-1 for the parts outside the CDR3, the full variable domain is DSGVTQTPKHLITATGQRVTLRCSPRSGDLSVYWYQQSLDQGLQFLIQYYNGEERAKGNILERFSAQQFPDLHSELNLSSLELGDSALYFCASGNSGSSYNEQFFGPGTRLTVL.